The 20 T cell receptor beta chains presented below share a single source sample, sequenced in a study of CD8+ T cells in alopecia areata (dated by TCRdb to the late 2010s). Cells from mouse cutaneous lymph nodes were pooled, stained for CD4, CD8alpha, NKG2D, NKG2ACE and other markers, and then sorted on a BD Influx. The library came from the immunoSEQ multiplex PCR assay. To provide template for TCR sequencing, every sample had RNA extracted and reverse transcribed into cDNA. TCRdb carries this immuneACCESS record with in-frame sequences only. Its versions omit some clonotypes, under half of them owing to an unresolved V gene in the studies checked, with the rest unexplained. Across this sample, 290,000 or so clones were tabulated and none appeared just once. Less than 1.5% of the sample belongs to the ten largest clones. Sequencing was performed on CD4+ T cells sorted from a lymph node. These receptors originate from a C3H/HeJ mouse with alopecia areata. The strain carries MHC haplotype H2-k.

Turning to this clone: The gene names here belong to mouse. CDR3 residues: CAWSLSGQSSYNSPLYF. The covered CDR3 bases are TGTGCCTGGAGTCTATCGGGACAGTCTTCCTATAATTCGCCC. The chain links TRBV31 to TRBJ1-6; 7 bases map to TRBD1. The read falls 3 residues short of the CDR3 end, and the missing part is taken from the germline J gene. TRBJ1-6 is treated as an ORF (open reading frame) with a function not yet certain. The CDR3 extends over 17 amino acids. J was trimmed by 0 bases and V by 0 bases; bases with no gene match: 5. CDR1 and CDR2 from the germline V gene are GKSSPN and SITVG.

This clone turned up a few times. Given a much more abundant clone one base away, this may be a read error. Mouse germline and gene names are used. The read gets to within 4 residues of the CDR3 end, and the germline J gene fills in the rest. The V call is TRBV13-3, the J call TRBJ1-2, with no clear D. V was shortened by 5 bases and J by 0 bases, with 5 bases between the two germline ends. Germline loops: CDR1 NNHDY, CDR2 SYVADS. There are 12 residues in the CDR3. CDR3 DNA (partial): TGTGCCAGCAGAGCAGCAAACTCC. Its translation: CASRAANS. The whole CDR3 protein is CASRAANSDYTF.

Points on this clone: Gene labels here are mouse ones. The CDR3 extends 4 residues past the end of the read, so its final part is completed from the germline J gene. The genes are TRBV13-3 and TRBJ2-4; maybe TRBD2 (7 bases). The CDR3 is made up of 13 amino acids. Germline CDR1 reads NNHDY; CDR2 reads SYVADS. CDR3 region: CASSDRGANTLYF. The part of the CDR3 DNA that was read is TGTGCCAGCAGTGATCGGGGGGCGAAC.

On this clone: Any gene name here is a mouse gene name. Read coverage stops 3 residues before the CDR3 terminus; the germline J gene supplies the remainder. The V and J genes are TRBV15 and TRBJ1-6; D may be TRBD1 (6 bases). TRBJ1-6 is annotated as an ORF whose role is uncertain. Germline V CDR1 and CDR2: SGHND, FRSKSL. Trimming stripped 8 bases from V and 3 bases from J, with 8 bases between. The CDR3 extends over 13 amino acids. The CDR3 region is CASPDSYNSPLYF. The DNA read from the CDR3 is TGTGCCAGCCCGGACAGCTATAATTCGCCC.

In this sample, this clone turned up a few times. Mouse gene names and germline throughout. The DNA read from the CDR3 is TGCACCTGCAGTGCAGAAGGCCTGGGGGGGCGCGGAGAC. It specifies CTCSAEGLGGRGD. The CDR3 reads in full as CTCSAEGLGGRGDTQYF. V and J are TRBV1 and TRBJ2-5; 10 positions agree with TRBD2. Coverage ceases 4 residues before the CDR3 finishes, and the germline J gene fills in the end. The CDR3 is 17 residues long. Germline assignment: CDR1 NSQYPW and CDR2 LRSPGD (reference sequence).

A few counts support this clone. The gene symbols are mouse symbols. Read data end 4 residues before the CDR3 end; the end is taken from the germline J gene. The V and J genes are TRBV13-2 and TRBJ1-1, with 7 bases matching TRBD1. Per germline, CDR1 NNHNN and CDR2 SYGAGS (reference sequence). The CDR3 has 15 amino acids. Losses at the gene ends were 2 bases for V and 3 bases for J; bases not matched to a gene: 7. The CDR3 sequence is CASGDSQGRDTEVFF. The sequenced part of the CDR3 DNA is TGTGCCAGCGGTGACTCACAGGGGAGGGACACA.

To note about this clone: The listed genes are named as in mouse. The CDR3 is cut off 4 residues early in the read; its end comes from the germline J gene. The chain has TRBV19 and TRBJ2-5; a weak D match, TRBD1 (6 bases). Trimming took off 2 bases at V and 2 bases at J, with 9 bases between the two ends. This CDR3 is built from 14 residues. The V gene's germline CDR1 is FNHDT and CDR2 SITEND (reference sequence). The sequenced CDR3 bases are TGTGCCAGCAGTATTGAGGGGGTCCAAGAC. Amino acids: CASSIEGVQD. The CDR3, in full, reads CASSIEGVQDTQYF.

Worth noting for this clone: The germline and genes are mouse ones. Read coverage stops 4 residues before the CDR3 terminus; the germline J gene supplies the remainder. The V gene is TRBV19, the J gene TRBJ2-3; 7 bases are a match to TRBD1. This CDR3 has 17 residues. V shed 1 base and J 0 bases; nucleotides not matched to a gene: 8. Germline V gives CDR1 FNHDT, CDR2 SITEND (reference sequence). The DNA read from the CDR3 is TGTGCCAGCAGTATAAAGGTGCAGGGGGTTAGTGCAGAA. This encodes CASSIKVQGVSAE. Given in full, the CDR3 is CASSIKVQGVSAETLYF.

This clone was counted many times. Mouse gene names apply. Read sequence stops 4 residues before the CDR3 end, and the germline J gene provides the missing end. Other DNA variants within this sample encode the same CDR3. V is TRBV14 and J is TRBJ2-5, with 7 bases identical to TRBD1. Germline V gene sequence: CDR1 SGHDT, CDR2 FRDEAV. The CDR3 contains 13 residues. With V trimmed by 5 bases and J by 2 bases, 2 bases remained unmatched. The sequenced CDR3 bases are TGTGCCAGCAGCTCAGGGGGCCAAGAC. The encoded protein is CASSSGGQD. The CDR3 in full is CASSSGGQDTQYF.

In the case of this clone: The listed genes are named as in mouse. The CDR3 goes on 4 residues after the read ends, and that part is filled in from the germline J gene. The sample carries other DNA sequences with the same CDR3. The chain carries TRBV19 and TRBJ2-3, with 7 bases lining up with TRBD2. From germline, CDR1 is FNHDT and CDR2 SITEND (reference sequence). The CDR3 is made up of 15 amino acids. V dropped 5 bases and J dropped 0; count of bases not matched to a gene: 6. CDR3 DNA, as far as it was read: TGTGCCAGCAGCCCGACTGGGACTAGTGCAGAA. Amino acids: CASSPTGTSAE. The CDR3 in full is CASSPTGTSAETLYF.

This clone showed up just a few times. Gene labels here are mouse ones. The CDR3 is cut off 4 residues early in the read; its end comes from the germline J gene. The J gene is TRBJ2-3, the V gene TRBV5; possible D gene TRBD1, 6 bases. This CDR3 comprises 14 residues. V lost 4 bases to trimming and J lost 2 bases, with 10 bases between them. Germline V lookup: CDR1 LGHNA, CDR2 YNLKQL (reference sequence). The sequenced part of the CDR3 DNA is TGTGCCAGCAGCCCCCGACAGGCTGCAGAA. As protein: CASSPRQAAE. The entire CDR3 sequence reads CASSPRQAAETLYF.

This clone has a handful of counts. Mouse gene names apply. Coverage ceases 4 residues before the CDR3 finishes, and the germline J gene fills in the end. V gene TRBV13-3 combines with J gene TRBJ2-2; no clear D gene. The V and J ends lost 1 base and 0 bases respectively, with 7 bases between them. This CDR3 has 15 amino acids. Germline values: CDR1 NNHDY, CDR2 SYVADS. The CDR3: CASSDWVSNTGQLYF. The CDR3 bases that were read are TGTGCCAGCAGTGATTGGGTCTCAAACACCGGG.

A remark on this clone: Germline and genes here are mouse. Other nucleotide sequences from this sample produce the same CDR3. The covered CDR3 bases are TGCACCTGCAGTGCCGAAAGGACTGGGAGCTAT. As protein: CTCSAERTGSY. The entire CDR3 sequence reads CTCSAERTGSYEQYF. The chain recombines TRBV1 with TRBJ2-7; TRBD2 matches at 8 bases. The observed sequence ends 4 residues before the CDR3 terminus, with the missing tail filled in from the germline J gene. After removal of 3 bases from V and 3 bases from J, the junction contained 7 bases not matched to a gene. Germline CDR1 and CDR2: NSQYPW and LRSPGD (reference sequence). CDR3 length: 15 residues. Looking up the rest from reference TRBV1 and TRBJ2-7 gives the full variable domain: VTLLEQNPRWRLVPRGQAVNLRCILKNSQYPWMSWYQQDLQKQLQWLFTLRSPGDKEVKSLPGADYLATRVTDTELRLQVANMSQGRTLYCTCSAERTGSYEQYFGPGTRLTVL.

This clone was picked up a small number of times. Mouse names are used for the genes. Read sequence stops 4 residues before the CDR3 end, and the germline J gene provides the missing end. The chain couples TRBV19 to TRBJ1-2; no firm D call. CDR3 size: 14 residues. The germline V gene encodes CDR1 FNHDT and CDR2 SITEND (reference sequence). Trimming removed 1 base at V and 1 base at J, with 8 bases between. CDR3 sequence: CASSIPTLNSDYTF. CDR3 DNA (partial): TGTGCCAGCAGTATACCGACATTAAACTCC.

In the case of this clone: Gene names and germline refer to mouse. The read terminates 4 residues before the CDR3 end, so the remaining end is supplied by the germline J gene. The sample contains more than one DNA sequence encoding this CDR3. This chain connects TRBV1 to TRBJ2-7; 11 nucleotides line up with TRBD2. In germline, CDR1 is NSQYPW, CDR2 LRSPGD (reference sequence). This CDR3 contains 15 residues. CDR3 region: CTCSAVGTGGYEQYF. CDR3 bases read: TGCACCTGCAGTGCAGTTGGGACTGGGGGATAT.

A remark on this clone: Gene names and germline refer to mouse. The read is 4 residues too short to cover the CDR3 end, so that end is filled in from the germline J gene. The gene calls are TRBV13-3 and TRBJ2-2, with 7 bases matching TRBD1. The V gene's germline CDR1 is NNHDY and CDR2 SYVADS. V trimming: 5 bases; J trimming: 4 bases; junction bases outside the gene matches: 2. This CDR3 is 13 amino acids long. CDR3: CASRQGSTGQLYF. Partial CDR3 DNA: TGTGCCAGCAGACAGGGGTCCACCGGG.

In the case of this clone: Genes and germline come from the mouse. The read comes to an end 4 residues before the CDR3 does, leaving the germline J gene to fill in the end. The same CDR3 arises from other DNA sequences in this sample as well. This chain links TRBV19 with TRBJ2-1, with a weak D call TRBD1 (5 bases). Trimming removed 6 bases from V and 1 base from J, with 11 bases in between. The CDR3 totals 14 residues. Germline values: CDR1 FNHDT, CDR2 SITEND (reference sequence). CDR3 sequence: CASTRGQNYAEQFF. The DNA read from the CDR3 is TGTGCCAGCACCCGAGGACAAAACTATGCT.

This clone was picked up a small number of times. Mouse gene names apply. The CDR3 end falls 4 residues outside the read, so it is completed with the germline J gene. This chain connects TRBV5 to TRBJ1-1; 10 bases are shared with TRBD1. Germline CDR1 is LGHNA and CDR2 is YNLKQL (reference sequence). The J segment lost 4 bases and the V segment lost 3 bases, leaving 5 bases of the junction unmatched. The CDR3 contains 15 residues. The CDR3 DNA, read in part, is TGTGCCAGCAGCCACGACAGGGGGCTGACCACA. Translating gives CASSHDRGLTT. The complete CDR3 reads CASSHDRGLTTEVFF.

Remarks on this clone: The listed genes are named as in mouse. Coverage ceases 4 residues before the CDR3 finishes, and the germline J gene fills in the end. Other DNA sequences from this sample encode an identical CDR3 as well. The chain couples TRBV31 to TRBJ2-4; maybe TRBD1 (6 bases). V was shortened by 0 bases and J by 1 base, with 8 bases between the two germline ends. The V gene's germline CDR1 is GKSSPN and CDR2 SITVG. The CDR3 totals 14 residues. CDR3 DNA (partial): TGTGCCTGGAGTCTCAGGGGCGGTCAAAAC. Protein sequence: CAWSLRGGQN. The whole CDR3 sequence reads CAWSLRGGQNTLYF.

There are a few counts of this clone. Mouse gene names and germline throughout. With the read ending 4 residues before the CDR3 end, the germline J gene is used to fill in that end. This sample also contains other DNA sequences that code for the same CDR3. V gene TRBV31 combines with J gene TRBJ2-2, with D maybe TRBD1 (6 bases). There are 15 residues in the CDR3. Trimming shortened V by 0 bases and J by 1 base, and 9 bases separated the two germline ends. Germline V gives CDR1 GKSSPN, CDR2 SITVG. The covered CDR3 bases are TGTGCCTGGAGTCTCGCCAGGGGAAACACCGGG. Its translation is CAWSLARGNTG. In full, the CDR3 reads CAWSLARGNTGQLYF.